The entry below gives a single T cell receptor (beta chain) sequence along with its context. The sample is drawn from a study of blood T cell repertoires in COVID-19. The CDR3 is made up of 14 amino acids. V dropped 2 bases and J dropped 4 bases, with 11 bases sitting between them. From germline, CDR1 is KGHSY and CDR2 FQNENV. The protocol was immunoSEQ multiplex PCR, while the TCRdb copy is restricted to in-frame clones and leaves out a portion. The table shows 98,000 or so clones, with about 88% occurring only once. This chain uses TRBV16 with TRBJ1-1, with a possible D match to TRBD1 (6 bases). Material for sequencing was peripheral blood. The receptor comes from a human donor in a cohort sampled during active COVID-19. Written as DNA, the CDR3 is TGTGCCAGCAGCCAAGCAGGGGCGGGCACTGAAGCTTTCTTT. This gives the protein CASSQAGAGTEAFF.